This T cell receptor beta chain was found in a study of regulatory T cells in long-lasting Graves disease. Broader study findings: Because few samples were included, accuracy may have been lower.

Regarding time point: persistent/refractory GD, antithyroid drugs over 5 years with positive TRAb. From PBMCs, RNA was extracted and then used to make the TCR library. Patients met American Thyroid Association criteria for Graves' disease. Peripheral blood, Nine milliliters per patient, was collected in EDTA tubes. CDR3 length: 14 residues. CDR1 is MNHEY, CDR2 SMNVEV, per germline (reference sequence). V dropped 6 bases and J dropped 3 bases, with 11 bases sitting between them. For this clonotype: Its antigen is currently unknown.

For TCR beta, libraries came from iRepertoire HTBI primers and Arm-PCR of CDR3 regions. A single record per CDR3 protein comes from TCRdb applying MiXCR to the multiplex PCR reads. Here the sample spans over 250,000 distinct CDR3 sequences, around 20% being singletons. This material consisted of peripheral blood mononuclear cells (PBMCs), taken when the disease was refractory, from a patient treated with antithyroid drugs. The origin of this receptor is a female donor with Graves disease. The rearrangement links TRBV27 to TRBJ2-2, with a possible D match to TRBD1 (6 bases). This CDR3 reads CASRITGYTGELFF. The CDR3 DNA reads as TGTGCCAGCAGGATAACAGGGTACACCGGGGAGCTGTTTTTT.